Below are 15 T cell receptor beta chains sequenced from a single sample in a study of T cell repertoires in cytomegalovirus infection. No antigen has been identified for these receptors. TCRdb processed the reads anew with MiXCR; each CDR3 protein has one entry. This sample has under 150,000 distinct CDR3 sequences, with around 30% found just once. The source material was CD8+ T cells from cultured PBMCs, sampled from culture after CMV antigen stimulation. These receptors all come from a human donor in good health (CMV status not recorded). Some clones in this sample may be carry-over from other donors' samples.

A few counts support this clonotype. The J gene is TRBJ1-4, the V gene TRBV7-8, with 10 nucleotides matching TRBD1. The V segment lost 5 bases and the J segment 5 bases; nucleotides outside the gene matches: 5. This CDR3 region has 15 residues. CDR1 SGHVS and CDR2 FQNEAQ come from the germline V gene. CDR3 region: CASSLGTGANEKLFF. The CDR3 DNA reads as TGTGCCAGCAGCCTAGGGACAGGGGCGAATGAAAAACTGTTTTTT.

The chain carries TRBV6-6 and TRBJ1-1, with TRBD1 identical over 7 bases. The J segment lost 1 base and the V segment lost 5 bases, leaving 4 bases of the junction unmatched. Germline values: CDR1 MNHNY, CDR2 SVGAGI (reference sequence). This CDR3 has 14 amino acids. The CDR3 DNA is TGTGCCAGCAGTCCCCAGGGGGGGAACACTGAAGCTTTCTTT. Residues: CASSPQGGNTEAFF.

V is TRBV27 and J is TRBJ1-5; 7 positions agree with TRBD1. V shed 6 bases and J 4 bases; nucleotides not matched to a gene: 12. Germline V CDR1 and CDR2: MNHEY, SMNVEV (reference sequence). The CDR3 runs to 16 residues. In DNA, the CDR3 is TGTGCCAGCAGCGCCTACTCCGACAGGGTTAATCAGCCCCAGCATTTT. It translates to CASSAYSDRVNQPQHF.

This clonotype has at least ten counts. The gene calls are TRBV5-4 and TRBJ2-1; 7 bases line up with TRBD1. This CDR3 comprises 15 residues. The trim removed 0 bases at V and 7 bases at J, leaving 7 bases unmatched. CDR1 is SGHNT, CDR2 YYREEE, per germline (reference sequence). Here the CDR3 DNA reads TGTGCCAGCAGCTTGGAGGGGGCCGTCGGGAATGAGCAGTTCTTC. It encodes CASSLEGAVGNEQFF.

This clonotype was seen just once. A read error may account for a junction end that differs from germline. The gene calls are TRBV7-2 and TRBJ2-7, with D tentatively TRBD1 or TRBD2 (5 bases each). This CDR3 is built from 14 residues. Looked up from germline, CDR1 is SGHTA and CDR2 is FQGNSA. The CDR3 reads CVSSLERGRDEQYF. The DNA of the CDR3 is TGTGTCAGCAGCTTAGAACGGGGACGGGACGAGCAGTACTTC.

The table lists this clonotype with a few counts. V is TRBV6-2 or TRBV6-3 and J is TRBJ1-5; D might be TRBD1 (6 bases). V gave up 7 bases and J gave up 1 base, with 11 bases separating them. From germline, CDR1 is MNHEY and CDR2 SVGEGT. The CDR3 totals 14 residues. The CDR3 is CASIGTQSNQPQHF. CDR3 coding DNA: TGTGCCAGCATAGGGACACAGAGCAATCAGCCCCAGCATTTT.

This clonotype showed up just a few times. The chain employs TRBV7-8 and TRBJ2-7; 9 bases map to TRBD1. Germline V gene lookup returns CDR1 SGHVS and CDR2 FQNEAQ. V was clipped by 5 bases and J by 1 base; unmatched bases: 9. This CDR3 region has 16 residues. This chain's CDR3 is CASSLHRDRASYEQYF. Written as DNA, the CDR3 is TGTGCCAGCAGCCTTCACCGGGACAGGGCGTCCTACGAGCAGTACTTC.

The sample holds a few counts of this clonotype. This chain connects TRBV6-6 to TRBJ1-2; D is undetermined. Germline-derived CDR1 and CDR2 are MNHNY and SVGAGI (reference sequence). The CDR3 is 13 amino acids. V was trimmed by 11 bases and J by 1 base, leaving 14 bases between them. CDR3 protein: CACGHGVNYGYTF. CDR3 sequence (DNA): TGTGCCTGCGGTCACGGGGTTAACTATGGCTACACCTTC.

This clonotype has a handful of counts. The rearrangement links TRBV3-1 to TRBJ2-5; D unresolved. V was cut by 0 bases and J by 0 bases, with 11 bases left in between. The CDR3 has 16 residues. The germline CDR1 and CDR2 sequences are LGHDT and YNNKEL (reference sequence). The DNA of the CDR3 is TGTGCCAGCAGCCAAGATCCAGAAGCCTACCAAGAGACCCAGTACTTC. Protein sequence: CASSQDPEAYQETQYF.

The rearrangement links TRBV5-1 to TRBJ1-4; D not certain. This CDR3 has 15 amino acids. Trimming shortened V by 1 base and J by 4 bases, and 11 bases separated the two germline ends. Germline V gene data show CDR1 as SGHRS and CDR2 as YFSETQ. CDR3 residues: CASSLSPGGNEKLFF. The CDR3 nucleotides are TGCGCCAGCAGCTTGAGTCCAGGCGGTAATGAAAAACTGTTTTTT. The variable domain in full, with the rest retrieved from reference TRBV5-1 and TRBJ1-4, is KAGVTQTPRYLIKTRGQQVTLSCSPISGHRSVSWYQQTPGQGLQFLFEYFSETQRNKGNFPGRFSGRQFSNSRSEMNVSTLELGDSALYLCASSLSPGGNEKLFFGSGTQLSVL.

The chain combines TRBV19 with TRBJ2-1, with D possibly called TRBD1 or TRBD2 (5 bases each). Germline V CDR1 and CDR2: LNHDA, SQIVND (reference sequence). Trimming stripped 3 bases from V and 0 bases from J, with 6 bases between. CDR3 length equals 14 residues. The CDR3 loop is CASSIGGSYNEQFF. CDR3 DNA sequence: TGTGCCAGTAGTATTGGGGGCTCCTACAATGAGCAGTTCTTC.

This clonotype showed up many times. A read error may account for a junction end that differs from germline. This chain links TRBV7-2 with TRBJ2-5; 7 nucleotides match TRBD1. Germline CDR1 is SGHTA and CDR2 is FQGNSA. The CDR3 contains 16 residues. Here the CDR3 reads CASSVPDRPIQGTQYF. As DNA, the CDR3 is TGTGCCAGCAGCGTACCGGACAGGCCTATCCAAGGGACCCAGTACTTC.

This clonotype appeared many times. The V and J genes are TRBV6-1 and TRBJ1-1; D unresolved. Trimming shortened V by 5 bases and J by 1 base, and 14 bases separated the two germline ends. The CDR3 has 15 residues. The germline V gene encodes CDR1 MNHNS and CDR2 SASEGT. The CDR3 nucleotides read TGTGCCAGCAGTTTGGGGTGGTGGGGGAACACTGAAGCTTTCTTT. Translation gives CASSLGWWGNTEAFF.

This clonotype has a count of ten or more. J is TRBJ2-5 and V is TRBV7-6; D gene uncertain. Trimming cost V 2 bases and J 0 bases, with 4 bases left between them. Germline CDR1 and CDR2: SGHVS and FNYEAQ. The CDR3 contains 13 residues. CDR3 in amino acids: CASSLYDQETQYF. CDR3 sequence (DNA): TGTGCCAGCAGCTTATACGACCAAGAGACCCAGTACTTC.

The V and J genes are TRBV7-9 and TRBJ1-1, with 10 bases lining up with TRBD1. CDR1 SEHNR and CDR2 FQNEAQ come from the germline V gene (reference sequence). V was clipped by 4 bases and J by 4 bases; unmatched bases: 12. This CDR3 has 17 residues. The CDR3 nucleotides read TGTGCCAGCAGCTCCTCCCCCGGGACAGGGGTTGGCACTGAAGCTTTCTTT. It is translated as CASSSSPGTGVGTEAFF.